This T cell receptor (beta chain) originates from a study of Graves' ophthalmopathy and Graves' hyperthyroidism. Amplification from RNA transcripts yielded the TCR beta CDR3 regions. HTBI primers were employed in first-round RT-PCR, then a second-round multiplex PCR followed. TCRdb re-analysed the multiplex PCR reads in MiXCR, keeping a single row per CDR3 protein. Among about 180,000 distinct CDR3 sequences, 37% were seen once, and the ten largest hold 5.8%. This clonotype was seen at least ten times. The CDR3 spans 13 residues. Per germline, CDR1 SGHTA and CDR2 FQGNSA. V was pared by 1 base and J by 11 bases, with 12 bases between.

The J gene is TRBJ1-5, the V gene TRBV7-2; D is unclear. The sample was peripheral blood. This TCR was sampled from a woman aged 40 to 50 with Graves' ophthalmopathy. The chain's CDR3 is CASSLVSRSAQHF. The CDR3 DNA reads as TGTGCCAGCAGCTTAGTATCCCGATCAGCCCAGCATTTT.